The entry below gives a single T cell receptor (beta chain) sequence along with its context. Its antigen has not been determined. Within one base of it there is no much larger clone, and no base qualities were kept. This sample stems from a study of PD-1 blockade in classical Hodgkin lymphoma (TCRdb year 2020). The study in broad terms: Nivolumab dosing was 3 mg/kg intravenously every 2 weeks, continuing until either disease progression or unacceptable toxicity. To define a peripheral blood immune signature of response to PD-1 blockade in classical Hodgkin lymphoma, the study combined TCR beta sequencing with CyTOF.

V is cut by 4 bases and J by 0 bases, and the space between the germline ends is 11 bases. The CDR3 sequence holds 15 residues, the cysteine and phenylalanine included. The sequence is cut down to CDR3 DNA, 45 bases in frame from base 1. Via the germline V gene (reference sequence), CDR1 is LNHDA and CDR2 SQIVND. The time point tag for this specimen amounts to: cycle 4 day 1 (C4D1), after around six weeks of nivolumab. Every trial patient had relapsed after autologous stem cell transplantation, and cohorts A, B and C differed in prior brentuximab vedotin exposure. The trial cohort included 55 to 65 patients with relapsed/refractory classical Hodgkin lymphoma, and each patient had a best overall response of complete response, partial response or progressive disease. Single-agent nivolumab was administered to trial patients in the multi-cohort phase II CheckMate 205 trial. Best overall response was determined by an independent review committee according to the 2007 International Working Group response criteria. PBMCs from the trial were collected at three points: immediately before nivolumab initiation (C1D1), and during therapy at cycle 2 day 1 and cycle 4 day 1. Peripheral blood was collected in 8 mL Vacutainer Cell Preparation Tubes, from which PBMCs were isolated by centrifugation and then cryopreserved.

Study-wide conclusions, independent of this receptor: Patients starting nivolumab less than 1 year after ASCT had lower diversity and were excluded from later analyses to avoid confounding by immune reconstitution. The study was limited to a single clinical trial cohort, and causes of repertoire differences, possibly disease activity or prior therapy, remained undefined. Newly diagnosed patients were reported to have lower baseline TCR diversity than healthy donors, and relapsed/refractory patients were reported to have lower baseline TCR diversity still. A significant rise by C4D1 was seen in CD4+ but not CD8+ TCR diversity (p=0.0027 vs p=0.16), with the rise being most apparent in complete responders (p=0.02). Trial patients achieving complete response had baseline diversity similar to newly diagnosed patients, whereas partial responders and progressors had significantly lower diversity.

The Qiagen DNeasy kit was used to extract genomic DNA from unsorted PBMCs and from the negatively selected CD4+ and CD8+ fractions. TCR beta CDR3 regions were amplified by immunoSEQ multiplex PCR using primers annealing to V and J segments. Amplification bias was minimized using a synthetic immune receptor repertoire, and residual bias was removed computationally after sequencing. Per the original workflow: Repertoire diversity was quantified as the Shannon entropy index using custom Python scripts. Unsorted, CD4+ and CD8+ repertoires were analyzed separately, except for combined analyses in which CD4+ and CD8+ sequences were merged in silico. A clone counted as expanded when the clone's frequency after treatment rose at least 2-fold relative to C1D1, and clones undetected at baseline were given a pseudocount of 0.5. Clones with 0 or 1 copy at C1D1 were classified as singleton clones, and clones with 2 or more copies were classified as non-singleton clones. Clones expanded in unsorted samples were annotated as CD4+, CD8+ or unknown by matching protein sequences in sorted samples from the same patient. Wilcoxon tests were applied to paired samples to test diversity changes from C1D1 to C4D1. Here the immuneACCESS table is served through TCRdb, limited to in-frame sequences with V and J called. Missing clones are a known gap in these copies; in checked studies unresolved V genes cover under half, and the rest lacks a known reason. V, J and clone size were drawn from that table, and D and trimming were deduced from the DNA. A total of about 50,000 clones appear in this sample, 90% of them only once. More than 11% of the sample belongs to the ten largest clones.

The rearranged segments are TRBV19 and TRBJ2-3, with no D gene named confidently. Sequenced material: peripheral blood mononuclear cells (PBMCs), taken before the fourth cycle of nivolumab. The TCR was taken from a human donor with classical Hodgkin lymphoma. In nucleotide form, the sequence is TGTGCCAGTAGTAGTATTGAGTTGAGCACAGATACGCAGTATTTT. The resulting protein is CASSSIELSTDTQYF.